A single T cell receptor (beta chain) is shown here with its context. CDR1 is LNHDA and CDR2 is SQIVND in the germline V gene (reference sequence). The CDR3 loop spans 14 amino acids. With 5 bases removed from V and 2 bases from J, the gap between germline ends came to 12 bases. This sample is part of a study of CD8 T cells in Susac syndrome. Reverse transcription of about 0.45 to 1 ug RNA was performed with random hexamers. TCRdb re-called the immunoSEQ multiplex PCR reads with MiXCR, one entry per CDR3 protein. Among 250,000 to 300,000 distinct CDR3 sequences listed, around 91% were seen once. This sequence joins TRBV19 and TRBJ1-1; a possible D gene is TRBD1 (5 bases). The receptor comes from a human donor with multiple sclerosis. Sequenced material: CD8+ T cells from PBMCs. CDR3 sequence reads: CASSVDTGNTEAFF. The CDR3 coding sequence is TGTGCCAGTAGTGTGGACACAGGAAACACTGAAGCTTTCTTT.